This TCR beta chain was captured by sequencing in a study of monozygotic twins with inflammatory bowel disease. The germline gives CDR1 DFQATT, CDR2 SNEGSKA (reference sequence). CDR3 length equals 14 residues. The study subjected TCRalpha and TCRbeta cDNA to two nested PCRs of around 15 and 9 cycles. TCRdb reprocessed the 5' RACE reads and keeps a single row for each CDR3 protein, giving no DNA. This sample contains over 350,000 distinct CDR3 sequences. Study conclusions and caveats: Healthy twins shared more clonotypes with others than IBD patients, most markedly active ones. Differences in immunosuppressive treatment may have been a source of added variability in patient repertoires. Limited power may explain why concordant and discordant twins showed no difference in repertoire similarity.

About this clonotype: Its matching antigen is unknown.

This TCR was recovered from a human donor with ulcerative colitis or Crohn's disease, or a healthy co-twin of an affected twin (not recorded which). The V gene is TRBV20-1, the J gene TRBJ2-5; TCRdb's D call of TRBD1 is untestable without DNA. Sequenced sample: blood. The CDR3: CSARDGRNQETQYF.